Each of the 10 T cell receptor beta chains below was sequenced from the same sample in a study of blood T cell repertoires in COVID-19. Method: immunoSEQ multiplex PCR; TCRdb's copy keeps in-frame clones and lacks some. The sample lists some 290,000 clones, 85% to 90% occurring once. Sequenced input: peripheral blood. These receptors were collected from a woman between 25 and 40 years old with COVID-19, enrolled during active disease.

The rearrangement uses TRBV6-2 or TRBV6-3 and TRBJ2-1; TRBD2 matches 7 bases. This CDR3 has 16 amino acids. The J segment lost 2 bases and the V segment lost 1 base, leaving 5 bases of the junction unmatched. CDR1 is MNHEY and CDR2 is SVGEGT in the germline V gene. The chain's CDR3 is CASSYYGRETYNEQFF. The CDR3, as DNA: TGTGCCAGCAGTTACTACGGGCGGGAGACCTACAATGAGCAGTTCTTC.

The chain links TRBV9 to TRBJ1-2, with D perhaps matching TRBD1 (6 bases). Trimming removed 0 bases at V and 7 bases at J, with 16 bases between. The CDR3 covers 15 residues. Germline loops: CDR1 SGDLS, CDR2 YYNGEE. The CDR3 coding sequence is TGTGCCAGCAGCGTAGAAGGTGGGGGGGGCGTTGGCTACACCTTC. Translating it yields CASSVEGGGGVGYTF.

This chain links TRBV7-2 with TRBJ2-3, with a weak D call TRBD1 (5 bases). V was shortened by 1 base and J by 2 bases, with 7 bases between the two germline ends. Germline CDR1 reads SGHTA; CDR2 reads FQGNSA. The length of the CDR3 is 14 residues. The DNA for the CDR3 is TGTGCCAGCAGCTTAGATGGGGCCACAGATACGCAGTATTTT. This encodes CASSLDGATDTQYF.

The genes are TRBV5-4 and TRBJ2-7; D is perhaps TRBD2 (5 bases). The CDR3 totals 16 residues. Trimming cost V 3 bases and J 7 bases, with 23 bases left between them. The germline V gene encodes CDR1 SGHNT and CDR2 YYREEE (reference sequence). In nucleotides, the CDR3 is TGTGCCAGCAGCTCCGGACGGACCCGAACGTCGGGAGAGCAGTACTTC. Residues: CASSSGRTRTSGEQYF. The entire variable domain, with the rest obtained from reference TRBV5-4 and TRBJ2-7, is as follows: ETGVTQSPTHLIKTRGQQVTLRCSSQSGHNTVSWYQQALGQGPQFIFQYYREEENGRGNFPPRFSGLQFPNYSSELNVNALELDDSALYLCASSSGRTRTSGEQYFGPGTRLTVT.

The chain is built from TRBV18 and TRBJ2-1, with 11 bases that match TRBD1. V shed 0 bases and J 1 base; nucleotides not matched to a gene: 2. CDR1 KGHSH and CDR2 LQKENI come from the germline V gene. The CDR3 consists of 17 residues. The CDR3 region is CASSPPGQGGSYNEQFF. CDR3 bases: TGTGCCAGCTCACCACCGGGACAGGGGGGTTCCTACAATGAGCAGTTCTTC. The full variable domain, completed using reference TRBV18 and TRBJ2-1, is NAGVMQNPRHLVRRRGQEARLRCSPMKGHSHVYWYRQLPEEGLKFMVYLQKENIIDESGMPKERFSAEFPKEGPSILRIQQVVRGDSAAYFCASSPPGQGGSYNEQFFGPGTRLTVL.

The rearrangement joins TRBV7-9 to TRBJ2-1; 11 bases are a match to TRBD2. Germline trimming cut 2 bases from V and 8 bases from J; bases unmatched to any gene: 11. The CDR3 extends over 17 amino acids. The germline V gene has CDR1 SEHNR and CDR2 FQNEAQ (reference sequence). In DNA, the CDR3 is TGTGCCAGCAGCTTACCCTCAACTAGCGGGAGATGGGATGAGCAGTTCTTC. It is translated as CASSLPSTSGRWDEQFF.

The rearrangement uses TRBV19 and TRBJ1-1; tentatively, D is TRBD1 (5 bases). Germline values: CDR1 LNHDA, CDR2 SQIVND (reference sequence). The V end was cut by 4 bases, the J end by 0 bases, with 12 bases between. There are 15 residues in the CDR3. In DNA, the CDR3 is TGTGCCAGTAGTAAGCAGACAGTATTGAACACTGAAGCTTTCTTT. Protein: CASSKQTVLNTEAFF.

The DNA of the CDR3 is TGTGCCAGCAGTTACTCGGGAGTTAACACCGGGGAGCTGTTTTTT. It is translated as CASSYSGVNTGELFF. The rearrangement uses TRBV6-5 and TRBJ2-2; D is perhaps TRBD2 (5 bases). Trimming pared 0 bases from V and 2 bases from J, leaving 7 bases between. Germline V gene lookup returns CDR1 MNHEY and CDR2 SVGAGI. The CDR3 has 15 amino acids.

The gene calls are TRBV30 and TRBJ2-7, with a weak D call TRBD1 (6 bases). V lost 4 bases to trimming and J lost 7 bases, with 20 bases between them. Germline V lookup: CDR1 GTSNPN, CDR2 SVGIG (reference sequence). This CDR3 spans 14 amino acids. CDR3 nucleotide sequence: TGTGCCTGGACCCGGACAGTCTCCTCCGGTGAGCAGTACTTC. It is translated as CAWTRTVSSGEQYF.

This chain joins TRBV29-1 and TRBJ1-1; D may be TRBD1 (6 bases). The CDR3 contains 14 residues. Trimming removed 6 bases from V and 7 bases from J, with 21 bases in between. The germline V gene has CDR1 SQVTM and CDR2 ANQGSEA. CDR3 nucleotides: TGCAGCGTACGAATTCGTCAGGGGACCATTGAAGCTTTCTTT. It codes for CSVRIRQGTIEAFF.